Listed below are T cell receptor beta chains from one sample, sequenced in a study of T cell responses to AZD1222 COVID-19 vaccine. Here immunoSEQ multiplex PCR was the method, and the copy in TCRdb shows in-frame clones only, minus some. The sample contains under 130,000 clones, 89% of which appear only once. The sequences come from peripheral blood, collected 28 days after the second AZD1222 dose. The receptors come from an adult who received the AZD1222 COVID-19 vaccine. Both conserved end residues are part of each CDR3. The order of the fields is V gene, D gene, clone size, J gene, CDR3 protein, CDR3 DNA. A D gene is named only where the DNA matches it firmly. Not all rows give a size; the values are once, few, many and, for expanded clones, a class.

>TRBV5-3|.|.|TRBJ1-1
CARSLKVLITEAFF
TGTGCCAGAAGCTTGAAGGTTTTGATCACTGAAGCTTTCTTT
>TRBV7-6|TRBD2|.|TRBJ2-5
CASSRTSGSTRPQETQYF
TGTGCCAGCAGCCGGACTAGCGGGAGTACGAGGCCTCAAGAGACCCAGTACTTC
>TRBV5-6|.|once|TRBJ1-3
CASSLASPSGNTIYF
TGTGCCAGCAGCTTGGCAAGTCCCTCTGGAAACACCATATATTTT
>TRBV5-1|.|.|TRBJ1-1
CASSSLDGNTEAFF
TGCGCCAGCAGCTCCTTGGACGGGAACACTGAAGCTTTCTTT
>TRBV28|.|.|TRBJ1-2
CASSEPLEGLKNGYTF
TGTGCCAGCAGTGAGCCCCTCGAGGGTTTGAAAAATGGCTACACCTTC
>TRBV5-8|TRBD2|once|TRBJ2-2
CASQRRGAGGELFF
TGTGCCAGCCAACGGCGGGGGGCTGGCGGGGAGCTGTTTTTT
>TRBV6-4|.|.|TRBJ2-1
CASSDSTGYNEQFF
TGTGCCAGCAGTGACTCGACAGGCTACAATGAGCAGTTCTTC
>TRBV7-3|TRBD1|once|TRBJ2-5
CASSLLGQGGETQYF
TGTGCCAGCAGCTTATTGGGACAGGGAGGAGAGACCCAGTACTTC
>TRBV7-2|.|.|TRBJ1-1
CASSSLMNTEAFF
TGTGCCAGCAGCTCCCTCATGAACACTGAAGCTTTCTTT
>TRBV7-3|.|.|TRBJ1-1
CASSLSPDVNTEAFF
TGTGCCAGCAGCTTAAGCCCGGACGTGAACACTGAAGCTTTCTTT
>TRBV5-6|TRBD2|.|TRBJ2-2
CASSLGIRGRRHTGELFF
TGTGCCAGCAGCTTAGGGATCCGCGGGAGGCGGCACACCGGGGAGCTGTTTTTT
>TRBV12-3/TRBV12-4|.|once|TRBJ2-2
CASSVPFIGELFF
TGTGCCAGCAGCGTGCCATTTATCGGGGAGCTGTTTTTT
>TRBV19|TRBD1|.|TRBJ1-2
CASTNQGTVKNGYTF
TGTGCCAGTACCAATCAAGGGACAGTCAAAAATGGCTACACCTTC
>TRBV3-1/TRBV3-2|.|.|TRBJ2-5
CASSQDGYRRETQYF
TGTGCCAGCAGTCAAGATGGTTACCGGCGAGAGACCCAGTACTTC
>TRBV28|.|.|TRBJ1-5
CASSRGGASSIFSVQPQHF
TGTGCCAGCAGTCGGGGGGGGGCGTCGTCAATATTTTCAGTTCAGCCCCAGCATTTT
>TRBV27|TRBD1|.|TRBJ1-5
CASSPQRTGSSNQPQHF
TGTGCCAGCAGTCCGCAGAGGACAGGGAGCAGCAATCAGCCCCAGCATTTT
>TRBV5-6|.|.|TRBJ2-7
CASSLLGSPYEQYF
TGTGCCAGCAGCTTGCTCGGGAGTCCCTACGAGCAGTACTTC
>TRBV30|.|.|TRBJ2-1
CAWGTGRAEQFF
TGTGCCTGGGGGACTGGTCGAGCGGAGCAGTTCTTC
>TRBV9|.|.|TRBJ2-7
CASSVGPSYEQYF
TGTGCCAGCAGCGTAGGGCCCTCCTACGAGCAGTACTTC
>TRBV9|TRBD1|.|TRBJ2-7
CASSVGTGQGTDEQYF
TGTGCCAGCAGCGTAGGGACCGGACAGGGTACAGACGAGCAGTACTTC
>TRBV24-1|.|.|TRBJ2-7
CATSDSNYEQYF
TGTGCCACCAGTGATTCAAACTACGAGCAGTACTTC
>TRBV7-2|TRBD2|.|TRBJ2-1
CASRAPGGYNEQFF
TGTGCCAGCAGAGCTCCGGGGGGTTACAATGAGCAGTTCTTC
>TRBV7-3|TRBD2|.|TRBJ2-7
CASSPSGSSYEQYF
TGTGCCAGCAGTCCTAGCGGGAGCTCCTACGAGCAGTACTTC
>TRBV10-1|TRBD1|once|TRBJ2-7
CASSVRTGAYEQYF
TGCGCCAGCAGTGTACGGACAGGGGCCTACGAGCAGTACTTC
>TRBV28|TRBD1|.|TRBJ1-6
CASSWTGGTGSLHF
TGTGCCAGCAGTTGGACAGGGGGGACAGGATCCCTCCACTTT
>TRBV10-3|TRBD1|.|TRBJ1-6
CAISTGTDSWGNSPLHF
TGTGCCATCAGTACCGGGACAGACTCCTGGGGTAATTCACCCCTCCACTTT
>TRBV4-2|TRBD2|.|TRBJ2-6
CASSQDPAGGSGANVLTF
TGTGCCAGCAGCCAAGATCCAGCGGGAGGCTCTGGGGCCAACGTCCTGACTTTC
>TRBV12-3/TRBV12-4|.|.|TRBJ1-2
CASRRTGSYGYTF
TGTGCCAGCAGGCGTACAGGGAGCTATGGCTACACCTTC
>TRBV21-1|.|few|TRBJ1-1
CASSKGQHMNTEAFF
TGTGCCAGCAGCAAAGGGCAGCACATGAACACTGAAGCTTTCTTT
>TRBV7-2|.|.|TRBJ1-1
CASSPQRGRNTEAFF
TGTGCCAGCAGTCCACAGAGGGGTCGGAACACTGAAGCTTTCTTT
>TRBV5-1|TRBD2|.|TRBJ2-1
CASALGLAGENEQFF
TGCGCCAGCGCCCTGGGACTAGCGGGCGAAAATGAGCAGTTCTTC
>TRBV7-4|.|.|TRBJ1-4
CASILGGAGEKLFF
TGTGCCAGCATCCTAGGGGGGGCTGGTGAAAAACTGTTTTTT
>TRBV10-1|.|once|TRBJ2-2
CASTSGAASGGELFF
TGCGCCAGCACCTCTGGGGCTGCCTCTGGCGGGGAGCTGTTTTTT
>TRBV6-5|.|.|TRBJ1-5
CASSLRREGNQPQHF
TGTGCCAGCAGCCTACGGAGGGAGGGCAATCAGCCCCAGCATTTT
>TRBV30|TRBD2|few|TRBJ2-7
CAWRGTSGSNEQYF
TGTGCCTGGAGAGGGACTAGCGGGAGTAATGAGCAGTACTTC
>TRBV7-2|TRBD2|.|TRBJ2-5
CASSGSLAGAGETQYF
TGTGCCAGCAGCGGGTCGCTAGCGGGAGCTGGGGAGACCCAGTACTTC
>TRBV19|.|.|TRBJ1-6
CATQAWGLNSPLHF
TGTGCCACCCAGGCGTGGGGGTTGAATTCACCCCTCCACTTT